The present TCR beta chain was sequenced within a study of control samples from healthy donors and cancer patients. Data came from immunoSEQ multiplex PCR; TCRdb stores just in-frame clones and leaves some out. The sample shows approximately 110,000 clones, 90% to 95% of them seen only once. J gave up 0 bases and V 0 bases, and 6 bases lay outside the gene matches. Germline V gene lookup returns CDR1 LGHDT and CDR2 YNNKEL (reference sequence). The CDR3 sequence is 17 residues long. This clonotype originated in a woman in her late teens or twenties in good health. This chain links TRBV3-1 (or the pseudogene TRBV3-2) with TRBJ2-3, with TRBD1 identical over 7 bases. The sequenced material came from blood. The CDR3 sequence: CASSQEAGTVSTDTQYF. The CDR3, as DNA: TGTGCCAGCAGCCAAGAAGCCGGGACAGTGAGCACAGATACGCAGTATTTT.